This TCR beta chain was identified during a study of metastatic and nonmetastatic thyroid tumors. The overall study: The authors compared repertoires across blood and tumor or nodule tissue from malignant and benign thyroid patients. Findings and limits, study-wide: As reported, TCR beta diversity in blood and tumor was significantly higher in malignant thyroid tumors than in benign nodules.

Each patient went into thyroid surgery without having received any treatment. This clone was found many times. Its cognate antigen is unknown. This CDR3 has 14 residues. Germline assignment: CDR1 KGHSH and CDR2 LQKENI. Trimming removed 0 bases at V and 5 bases at J, with 10 bases between. In the authors' methods: A distant-metastasis classifier for papillary thyroid cancer was built using CDR3 differences across clinicopathological groups. Through MiXCR, TCRdb re-clonotyped the PCR reads. The V and J calls and clone size come from TCRdb's table, not from the authors' own analysis. This table holds around 16,000 clones, about 15% found once.

Material for sequencing was blood. This sequence was found in a female donor with papillary thyroid cancer or a benign thyroid nodule (not recorded which). Some clones in this sample may be carry-over from other donors' samples. The chain has TRBV18 and TRBJ2-5, with D maybe TRBD2 (6 bases). The CDR3 here is CASSPPTRRETQYF. The CDR3 nucleotides are TGTGCCAGCTCACCACCGACTAGGAGGGAGACCCAGTACTTC.